The clone carrying this T cell receptor beta chain came up many times. No antigen is known for it. The sample comes from a study of human T cells and chemical hapten exposure. At the level of the study: Weekly scalp doses of diphenylcyclopropenone were given to patients during the roughly 23-week study.

As originally analysed: Counting gave a median of 95,638 TCRs per sample, with values ranging from about 23,224 to 690,600. TCRdb re-called the RACE reads with MiXCR, one entry per CDR3 protein. TCRdb assigned the V and J calls; the authors' analysis was not used. This sample carries 350,000 to 400,000 distinct CDR3 sequences, around 6% of them seen once, and the ten largest clones take about 6%. Whole-study findings and limits: Compared with pre-sensitization or healthy control sets, expanded TCRs clustered more.

The V and J ends lost 5 bases and 0 bases respectively, with 10 bases between them. The CDR3 loop spans 14 amino acids. Per germline, CDR1 SEHNR and CDR2 FQNEAQ (reference sequence). Noted time point: patch test 2, 6 weeks after DPC sensitization. Stated treatment: therapeutic diphenylcyclopropenone sensitization with weekly scalp DPC. Suited to DPC and affected by alopecia, the donors ranged from 18 to 70 years old. The TCR was taken from a woman younger than 30 with alopecia areata. Some clones in this sample may be carry-over from other donors' samples. The chain employs TRBV7-9 and TRBJ1-2, with D possibly being TRBD1 (6 bases). The sequencing here drew on whole blood, taken in connection with sensitization to the hapten diphenylcyclopropenone (DPC). DNA of the CDR3: TGTGCCAGCAGCAAGACAGGCCCTAACTATGGCTACACCTTC. Translating gives CASSKTGPNYGYTF.